These 12 T cell receptor beta chains share one sample of origin, sequenced in a study of T-cell memory formation after mild COVID-19. In TCRdb, the 5' RACE reads were re-called with MiXCR into one record per CDR3 protein. Altogether hundreds of thousands of distinct CDR3 sequences are present, over 15% being singletons, with the ten largest covering 22%. The sequencing input was PBMCs or a T cell subset sorted from them (not recorded which). Receptors originate from a man aged 18-30 years who had mild COVID-19 (a few samples of this study predate the infection). Cell type and time point are not known.

The chain couples TRBV7-2 to TRBJ2-1; D is unresolved. CDR1 and CDR2 from the germline V gene are SGHTA and FQGNSA. There are 12 residues in the CDR3. V was cut by 1 base and J by 6 bases, with 4 bases left in between. CDR3 loop: CASSLDVNEQFF. The CDR3 DNA is TGTGCCAGCAGCTTAGATGTCAATGAGCAGTTCTTC. Drawing the rest from reference TRBV7-2 and TRBJ2-1, the complete variable domain is GAGVSQSPSNKVTEKGKDVELRCDPISGHTALYWYRQSLGQGLEFLIYFQGNSAPDKSGLPSDRFSAERTGGSVSTLTIQRTQQEDSAVYLCASSLDVNEQFFGPGTRLTVL.

This clonotype was detected a few times. The chain employs TRBV5-5 and TRBJ1-1; 8 bases fit TRBD1. The CDR3 length is 15 residues. CDR1 and CDR2 (germline): SGHKS, YYEKEE (reference sequence). After removal of 0 bases from V and 4 bases from J, the junction contained 5 bases not matched to a gene. CDR3 sequence reads: CASSLGPTGGTEAFF. CDR3 bases: TGTGCCAGCAGCTTGGGGCCTACAGGGGGCACTGAAGCTTTCTTT.

The chain combines TRBV4-3 with TRBJ2-1; 11 bases are a match to TRBD2. CDR3 length equals 14 residues. J gave up 10 bases and V 4 bases, and 6 bases lay outside the gene matches. Germline CDR1 reads LGHNA; CDR2 reads YSLEER. The CDR3 nucleotides are TGCGCCAGCAGCCGAACGGGACTAGCGGCCGAGCAGTTCTTC. Encoded protein: CASSRTGLAAEQFF.

V is TRBV7-2 and J is TRBJ1-1; no clear D. Germline V gene lookup returns CDR1 SGHTA and CDR2 FQGNSA. Trimming stripped 5 bases from V and 6 bases from J, with 13 bases between. This CDR3 spans 13 amino acids. The CDR3 DNA sequence: TGTGCCAGCAGCGCCTTTGGAGCTCCTGAAGCTTTCTTT. It yields the protein CASSAFGAPEAFF.

This clonotype has more than one count but fewer than ten. This chain connects TRBV5-5 to TRBJ2-7; either TRBD1 or TRBD2 may fit D (5 bases each). The V and J ends lost 4 bases and 0 bases respectively, with 14 bases between them. Germline CDR1 is SGHKS and CDR2 is YYEKEE (reference sequence). The CDR3 has 15 residues. The CDR3 DNA sequence: TGTGCCAGCAGCCTGGCCGGGGCCCTCTCCTACGAGCAGTACGTC. Translating it yields CASSLAGALSYEQYV.

The rearrangement uses TRBV4-3 and TRBJ1-1; D is undetermined. Trimming took 1 base from V and 5 from J, leaving 14 bases between them. This CDR3 region has 15 residues. The V gene's germline CDR1 is LGHNA and CDR2 YSLEER. The CDR3 DNA reads TGCGCCAGCAGCCAAGCGGCGGGGTGGAAGACTGAAGCTTTCTTT. Its translation is CASSQAAGWKTEAFF.

This clonotype has more than one count but fewer than ten. The chain has TRBV29-1 and TRBJ1-1; 7 bases line up with TRBD1. V lost 3 bases and J lost 1; bases outside the gene matches: 20. The CDR3 is made up of 19 amino acids. Per the germline V gene, CDR1 is SQVTM and CDR2 is ANQGSEA. The DNA of the CDR3 is TGCAGCGTTGATTGGGGTTATGTATCCCCCGGGACAGAGAACACTGAAGCTTTCTTT. Protein product: CSVDWGYVSPGTENTEAFF.

This clonotype was seen only a few times. This sequence joins TRBV6-6 and TRBJ1-1; D is undetermined. There are 14 residues in the CDR3. V gave up 6 bases and J gave up 2 bases, with 13 bases separating them. Per the germline V gene, CDR1 is MNHNY and CDR2 is SVGAGI (reference sequence). The CDR3 region has the DNA TGTGCCAGCAGAGGGTCTTCACTTAACACTGAAGCTTTCTTT. Translation gives CASRGSSLNTEAFF.

The CDR3 reads CASSDRSSYNEQFF. The DNA of the CDR3 is TGTGCCAGCAGTGACAGGAGCTCCTACAATGAGCAGTTCTTC. The rearrangement links TRBV2 to TRBJ2-1; D call uncertain. The germline V gene has CDR1 SNHLY and CDR2 FYNNEI. The CDR3 has 14 residues. Trimming removed 3 bases from V and 0 bases from J, with 6 bases in between.

J is TRBJ2-5 and V is TRBV4-1; D is undetermined. Deletions cut 3 bases from V and 14 bases from J, with 22 bases between. Per germline, CDR1 MGHRA and CDR2 YSYEKL. The CDR3 length is 14 residues. CDR3 loop: CASSQIFKLYPTYF. DNA of the CDR3: TGCGCCAGCAGCCAGATATTTAAGTTATACCCCACATACTTC.

This clonotype turned up a few times. This chain joins TRBV7-8 and TRBJ1-1, with a possible D match to TRBD1 (5 bases). CDR1 and CDR2 (germline): SGHVS, FQNEAQ. CDR3 length equals 14 residues. V shed 6 bases and J shed 0 bases, with 11 bases lying between them. CDR3: CASRLLQVNTEAFF. The DNA for the CDR3 is TGTGCCAGCAGATTACTACAGGTGAACACTGAAGCTTTCTTT.

V and J are TRBV9 and TRBJ2-1; no clear D gene. Germline V gene lookup returns CDR1 SGDLS and CDR2 YYNGEE. The CDR3 length is 14 residues. Trimming took off 0 bases at V and 2 bases at J, with 6 bases between the two ends. CDR3 region: CASSVGGTYNEQFF. DNA for the CDR3: TGTGCCAGCAGCGTAGGAGGCACCTACAATGAGCAGTTCTTC.